Presented here are 26 T cell receptor beta chains from one specimen sequenced in a study of cytomegalovirus exposure and HLA in healthy donors. Researchers ran the PCR with 60 Vbeta and 13 Jbeta primers. Only in-frame clones appear in the TCRdb table, and some are missing; sequencing was by immunoSEQ multiplex PCR. Among about 170,000 clones listed, approximately 80% were seen once. Sequences were obtained from PBMCs. The source is a woman younger than 30 in good health and CMV-seronegative.

J is TRBJ2-2 and V is TRBV5-4; the match to TRBD1 covers 7 bases. This CDR3 is built from 15 residues. Germline V gives CDR1 SGHNT, CDR2 YYREEE (reference sequence). The trim removed 1 base at V and 6 bases at J, leaving 6 bases unmatched. The CDR3 coding sequence is TGTGCCAGCAGCTTGACTCAAGGGACAGCCGGGGAGCTGTTTTTT. This gives the protein CASSLTQGTAGELFF.

This clone was picked up a small number of times. The chain has TRBV15 and TRBJ2-2; unclear D gene. Trimming removed 0 bases from V and 2 bases from J, with 10 bases in between. The CDR3 is made up of 16 amino acids. In germline, CDR1 is LNHNV, CDR2 YYDKDF (reference sequence). The CDR3 spells CATSRERGRNTGELFF. CDR3 DNA: TGTGCCACCAGCAGAGAACGAGGAAGAAACACCGGGGAGCTGTTTTTT.

CDR3 DNA sequence: TGTGCCAGCAGTGTCCAATATAGTTGGACCGGGGAGCTGTTTTTT. It codes for CASSVQYSWTGELFF. The chain uses TRBV6-1 and TRBJ2-2; D unresolved. The V gene lost 4 bases and the J gene lost 5 bases, with 14 bases spanning the gap. Germline lookup yields CDR1 MNHNS and CDR2 SASEGT. The CDR3 runs to 15 residues.

The rearrangement uses TRBV5-1 and TRBJ2-7; TRBD1 agrees at 8 bases. The CDR3 extends over 14 amino acids. V was clipped by 0 bases and J by 3 bases; unmatched bases: 2. Germline V gene lookup returns CDR1 SGHRS and CDR2 YFSETQ. This CDR3 reads CASSLVGQDYEQYF. The CDR3 DNA is TGCGCCAGCAGCTTGGTGGGACAGGACTACGAGCAGTACTTC.

V gene TRBV27 combines with J gene TRBJ2-1; 7 bases fit TRBD2. The CDR3 is 14 residues long. With 1 base clipped from V and 13 bases from J, the junction kept 10 bases outside the gene matches. In germline, CDR1 is MNHEY, CDR2 SMNVEV (reference sequence). CDR3 amino acids: CASSLYNDGRTQFF. CDR3 nucleotide sequence: TGTGCCAGCAGTTTATATAACGACGGGAGGACCCAGTTCTTC.

This chain links TRBV6-1 with TRBJ2-7; D remains unclear. Germline assignment: CDR1 MNHNS and CDR2 SASEGT. CDR3 length: 15 amino acids. The germline V and J ends were trimmed by 7 bases and 0 bases, with 16 bases remaining between them. The CDR3 DNA follows: TGTGCCAGCACTCTCGCACTCCCAAGCTCCTACGAGCAGTACTTC. It yields the protein CASTLALPSSYEQYF.

This clone appeared once. The V call is TRBV5-8, the J call TRBJ2-2, with TRBD1 identical over 8 bases. The CDR3 has 14 residues. Trimming at V came to 4 bases and at J to 6 bases, leaving 5 bases not matched to a gene. Germline values: CDR1 SGHTS, CDR2 YDEGEE. In DNA form, the CDR3 reads TGTGCCAGCAGCAACAGGGGGAGAGCCGGGGAGCTGTTTTTT. Translated, it gives CASSNRGRAGELFF. Using reference TRBV5-8 and TRBJ2-2 for the parts outside the CDR3, the full variable domain is EAGVTQSPTHLIKTRGQQATLRCSPISGHTSVYWYQQALGLGLQFLLWYDEGEERNRGNFPPRFSGRQFPNYSSELNVNALELEDSALYLCASSNRGRAGELFFGEGSRLTVL.

The chain has TRBV27 and TRBJ2-6, with 9 bases lining up with TRBD2. CDR1 is MNHEY and CDR2 is SMNVEV in the germline V gene (reference sequence). The CDR3 contains 20 residues. The junction had 16 bases not matched to a gene; V was cut back by 7 bases and J by 0 bases. The DNA of the CDR3 is TGTGCCAGCACCGTGGACCCCCGGACTAGCGAAAACTCTGGGGCCAACGTCCTGACTTTC. This gives the protein CASTVDPRTSENSGANVLTF.

This sequence joins TRBV6-5 and TRBJ2-4, with D maybe TRBD1 (6 bases). Trimming took off 4 bases at V and 1 base at J, with 14 bases between the two ends. Germline V CDR1 and CDR2: MNHEY, SVGAGI. This CDR3 region has 16 residues. The CDR3: CASSWRQGSAKNIQYF. CDR3 coding DNA: TGTGCCAGCAGTTGGAGGCAGGGGTCGGCCAAAAACATTCAGTACTTC.

The chain uses TRBV15 and TRBJ2-2, with D perhaps TRBD1 (5 bases). This CDR3 region has 13 residues. V lost 3 bases to trimming and J lost 6 bases, with 8 bases between them. Germline assignment: CDR1 LNHNV and CDR2 YYDKDF (reference sequence). CDR3 loop: CATSRTVPGELFF. The DNA of the CDR3 is TGTGCCACCAGCAGGACAGTTCCCGGGGAGCTGTTTTTT. The variable domain in full, with the rest retrieved from reference TRBV15 and TRBJ2-2, is DAMVIQNPRYQVTQFGKPVTLSCSQTLNHNVMYWYQQKSSQAPKLLFHYYDKDFNNEADTPDNFQSRRPNTSFCFLDIRSPGLGDTAMYLCATSRTVPGELFFGEGSRLTVL.

The chain combines TRBV19 with TRBJ2-3; TRBD1 agrees at 7 bases. Germline values: CDR1 LNHDA, CDR2 SQIVND (reference sequence). Trimming removed 4 bases from V and 2 bases from J; junction bases left unmatched: 3. This CDR3 is 14 amino acids long. The DNA for the CDR3 is TGTGCCAGTAGTACAACAGGGGACACAGATACGCAGTATTTT. Its translation: CASSTTGDTDTQYF.

The chain recombines TRBV5-6 with TRBJ2-7, with D possibly matching TRBD2 (6 bases). V lost 1 base, J lost 3 bases, and 23 bases lay in between. The CDR3 runs to 18 residues. In germline, CDR1 is SGHDT, CDR2 YYEEEE. CDR3 nucleotide sequence: TGTGCCAGCAGCTTGAACTCTTTGGGCGGGGAATATTTCTACGAGCAGTACTTC. It codes for CASSLNSLGGEYFYEQYF.

As regards this clone: A read error may produce the germline difference seen at one junction end. This chain joins TRBV28 and TRBJ2-1, with 8 bases identical to TRBD1. This CDR3 has 17 amino acids. CDR1 and CDR2 from the germline V gene are MDHEN and SYDVKM. CDR3 in amino acids: CASSLLYWTGTSNEQFF. The CDR3 DNA reads TGTGCCAGCAGCTTATTGTACTGGACAGGGACCAGCAATGAGCAGTTCTTC.

The rearrangement links TRBV7-6 to TRBJ1-1, with 7 nucleotides matching TRBD1. Trimming removed 8 bases from V and 0 bases from J; junction bases left unmatched: 6. The germline V gene encodes CDR1 SGHVS and CDR2 FNYEAQ. This CDR3 is 14 amino acids long. Written as DNA, the CDR3 is TGTGCCAGCTATCCGGGACAGATGAACACTGAAGCTTTCTTT. This gives the protein CASYPGQMNTEAFF.

V and J are TRBV2 and TRBJ2-3; 7 nucleotides align to TRBD1. This CDR3 is 18 amino acids long. In germline, CDR1 is SNHLY, CDR2 FYNNEI. The V gene end was trimmed by 0 bases and the J gene end by 5 bases; junction bases not matched to a gene: 14. CDR3 loop: CASSEARVRKTGEDTQYF. DNA of the CDR3: TGTGCCAGCAGTGAAGCCCGAGTACGGAAAACAGGGGAAGATACGCAGTATTTT.

As concerns this clone: The junction departs from germline at one end; a sequencing error may be responsible. This chain joins TRBV7-9 and TRBJ2-5; 8 bases line up with TRBD2. This CDR3 spans 17 amino acids. CDR1 is SEHNR, CDR2 FQNEAQ, per germline (reference sequence). This CDR3 reads CSSSPSLQGRGGETQYF. The DNA of the CDR3 is TGTTCCAGCAGCCCCTCCCTGCAGGGTCGGGGGGGGGAGACCCAGTACTTC. The whole variable domain, filled in from reference TRBV7-9 and TRBJ2-5, reads DTGVSQNPRHKITKRGQNVTFRCDPISEHNRLYWYRQTLGQGPEFLTYFQNEAQLEKSRLLSDRFSAERPKGSFSTLEIQRTEQGDSAMYLCSSSPSLQGRGGETQYFGPGTRLLVL.

The rearrangement joins TRBV27 to TRBJ1-5, with TRBD1 as a possible D gene (5 bases). This CDR3 is 14 amino acids long. Germline-derived CDR1 and CDR2 are MNHEY and SMNVEV (reference sequence). V was shortened by 5 bases and J by 2 bases, with 10 bases between the two germline ends. Written as DNA, the CDR3 is TGTGCCAGCAGTACCCAGGGTGGCAATCAGCCCCAGCATTTT. Its translation: CASSTQGGNQPQHF.

The V and J genes are TRBV6-1 and TRBJ1-1; 7 bases match TRBD1. Germline V gives CDR1 MNHNS, CDR2 SASEGT. V was pared by 4 bases and J by 6 bases, with 5 bases of the junction left unmatched. The CDR3 is 13 amino acids. The CDR3 DNA reads as TGTGCCAGCAGTGCGGTCCAGGGGGCTGAAGCTTTCTTT. Its translation is CASSAVQGAEAFF.

The chain is built from TRBV27 and TRBJ2-3, with no clear D. Germline V gene data show CDR1 as MNHEY and CDR2 as SMNVEV (reference sequence). V gave up 6 bases and J gave up 5 bases, with 21 bases separating them. The CDR3 is 16 residues long. The CDR3 DNA reads as TGTGCCAGCAGCCAAATCGAATCTAGAGAACAAGATACGCAGTATTTT. Its translation: CASSQIESREQDTQYF.

V is TRBV28 and J is TRBJ2-2, with 9 bases fitting TRBD1. CDR1 MDHEN and CDR2 SYDVKM come from the germline V gene. CDR3 length equals 13 residues. The ends lost 7 bases at V and 7 bases at J; junction bases unmatched: 4. In DNA, the CDR3 is TGTGCCAGCAACGGACAGGGGTTCGGGGAGCTGTTTTTT. Its protein is CASNGQGFGELFF.

This chain connects TRBV19 to TRBJ2-3; 7 bases are shared with TRBD2. From germline, CDR1 is LNHDA and CDR2 SQIVND (reference sequence). This CDR3 is 14 amino acids long. Trimming took 5 bases from V and 0 from J; bases not matched to a gene: 2. The CDR3 DNA is TGTGCCAGTAGTCGGGACTATAGCACAGATACGCAGTATTTT. Its translation is CASSRDYSTDTQYF.

This clone was recorded a few times. DNA for the CDR3: TGTGCCAGCAGCTTAGACCGACTAGCGACAAACCAAGAGACCCAGTACTTC. Translated: CASSLDRLATNQETQYF. The chain links TRBV11-2 to TRBJ2-5, with TRBD2 matching 8 bases. V shed 0 bases and J 0 bases; nucleotides not matched to a gene: 6. Germline V gives CDR1 SGHAT, CDR2 FQNNGV. This CDR3 spans 17 amino acids.

The V call is TRBV7-3, the J call TRBJ1-1, with 8 nucleotides matching TRBD1. CDR3 length: 13 amino acids. With 6 bases clipped from V and 8 bases from J, the junction kept 8 bases outside the gene matches. Germline V gives CDR1 SGHTA, CDR2 FQGTGA. The CDR3 protein is CASSFGQGGEAFF. Written as DNA, the CDR3 is TGTGCCAGCAGTTTCGGACAGGGTGGAGAAGCTTTCTTT.

The chain combines TRBV27 with TRBJ2-2; 10 nucleotides line up with TRBD1. The J segment lost 2 bases and the V segment lost 8 bases, leaving 8 bases of the junction unmatched. The CDR3 covers 16 residues. Germline CDR1 MNHEY, CDR2 SMNVEV (reference sequence). The DNA for the CDR3 is TGTGCCAGCCGGTGGGGACAGGGGCCAAACACCGGGGAGCTGTTTTTT. As protein: CASRWGQGPNTGELFF.

The chain couples TRBV29-1 to TRBJ2-7; TRBD2 agrees at 8 bases. CDR1 and CDR2 from the germline V gene are SQVTM and ANQGSEA. V gave up 5 bases and J gave up 5 bases; unmatched junction bases: 8. This CDR3 is 13 amino acids long. The CDR3 reads CSVLGGREDEQYF. In DNA, the CDR3 is TGCAGCGTTCTCGGGGGGCGGGAGGACGAGCAGTACTTC.

This rearrangement joins TRBV18 to TRBJ2-1; 11 bases map to TRBD2. This CDR3 has 15 amino acids. Germline CDR1 is KGHSH and CDR2 is LQKENI. Trimming removed 6 bases from V and 8 bases from J; junction bases left unmatched: 9. The CDR3 loop reads CASSLGLAGSDEQFF. CDR3 DNA sequence: TGTGCCAGCTCTCTCGGACTAGCGGGTTCGGATGAGCAGTTCTTC.